The 27 T cell receptor beta chains below come from one sample, sequenced in a study of blood T cell repertoires in COVID-19. Assay: immunoSEQ multiplex PCR; the TCRdb copy retains only in-frame clones and omits some. The sample shows 100,000 or so clones, approximately 80% of them seen only once. Sequenced input: peripheral blood. The source of these receptors is a human donor in a cohort sampled during active COVID-19.

This clone was detected only once. This chain uses TRBV6-9 with TRBJ1-2, with D perhaps TRBD1 (6 bases). This CDR3 has 13 amino acids. The germline CDR1 and CDR2 sequences are MNHGY and SVAAGI. Trimming stripped 7 bases from V and 2 bases from J, with 11 bases between. CDR3 bases: TGTGCCAGCACCGCCACAGGGAACTATGGCTACACCTTC. Its translation: CASTATGNYGYTF.

The chain recombines TRBV4-1 with TRBJ1-4; 12 bases match TRBD1. Germline-derived CDR1 and CDR2 are MGHRA and YSYEKL. V lost 4 bases to trimming and J lost 7 bases; unmatched junction nucleotides: 13. This CDR3 region has 18 residues. As DNA, the CDR3 is TGCGCCAGCAGCCGACCTTTGGGACAGGGGGCCTTTGGTGAAAAACTGTTTTTT. Protein product: CASSRPLGQGAFGEKLFF.

The chain combines TRBV6-5 with TRBJ1-5; TRBD1 matches at 7 bases. In germline, CDR1 is MNHEY, CDR2 SVGAGI. This CDR3 is 15 amino acids long. The ends lost 5 bases at V and 4 bases at J; junction bases unmatched: 8. The CDR3 loop reads CASSRDSRGNQPQHF. The CDR3 DNA reads TGTGCCAGCAGTAGGGACAGCCGAGGGAATCAGCCCCAGCATTTT.

The rearrangement uses TRBV7-9 and TRBJ1-2; D may be TRBD1 (6 bases). The CDR3 has 15 residues. V shed 1 base and J shed 4 bases, with 13 bases lying between them. Germline CDR1 SEHNR, CDR2 FQNEAQ (reference sequence). CDR3 amino acids: CASSLVTGLAYGYTF. CDR3 DNA: TGTGCCAGCAGCTTAGTGACAGGTCTAGCCTATGGCTACACCTTC.

The V gene is TRBV5-1, the J gene TRBJ2-7, with TRBD1 matching 10 bases. The V gene's germline CDR1 is SGHRS and CDR2 YFSETQ. V shed 0 bases and J 5 bases; nucleotides not matched to a gene: 2. This CDR3 comprises 14 residues. The CDR3 loop is CASSLEGTGDEQYF. CDR3 in DNA: TGCGCCAGCAGCTTGGAAGGGACAGGGGACGAGCAGTACTTC.

This clone was seen just once. The chain is built from TRBV5-6 and TRBJ2-1; possibly TRBD2 for D (6 bases). CDR1 SGHDT and CDR2 YYEEEE come from the germline V gene. The CDR3 is made up of 15 amino acids. The germline V and J ends were trimmed by 5 bases and 3 bases, with 15 bases remaining between them. CDR3 nucleotides: TGTGCCAGCAGAAACGGAGGCGGGGACTACAATGAGCAGTTCTTC. Translating gives CASRNGGGDYNEQFF.

This rearrangement joins TRBV7-2 to TRBJ2-7; 7 positions match TRBD1. This CDR3 is built from 14 residues. J was trimmed by 5 bases and V by 3 bases; bases with no gene match: 7. The germline V gene has CDR1 SGHTA and CDR2 FQGNSA. Here the CDR3 reads CASSFGTATNEQYF. Here the CDR3 DNA reads TGTGCCAGCAGCTTTGGGACAGCAACTAACGAGCAGTACTTC.

This chain uses TRBV28 with TRBJ2-7; D is possibly TRBD2 (5 bases). Germline loops: CDR1 MDHEN, CDR2 SYDVKM. The CDR3 is made up of 18 amino acids. V was shortened by 0 bases and J by 0 bases, with 18 bases between the two germline ends. CDR3 DNA sequence: TGTGCCAGCAGTTTATGGAGGTCTCCGGCGGGCGGCTCCTACGAGCAGTACTTC. Encoded protein: CASSLWRSPAGGSYEQYF. Together with reference TRBV28 and TRBJ2-7, the CDR3 gives the full variable domain: DVKVTQSSRYLVKRTGEKVFLECVQDMDHENMFWYRQDPGLGLRLIYFSYDVKMKEKGDIPEGYSVSREKKERFSLILESASTNQTSMYLCASSLWRSPAGGSYEQYFGPGTRLTVT.

In this sample, this clone turned up once. The chain employs TRBV7-2 and TRBJ2-1; maybe TRBD2 (6 bases). Germline V gives CDR1 SGHTA, CDR2 FQGNSA. This CDR3 has 16 amino acids. V lost 5 bases and J lost 1, with 15 bases in between. The CDR3, as DNA: TGTGCCAGCAGCGGTGTTGGGGCGGGGTCCTACAATGAGCAGTTCTTC. This translates into CASSGVGAGSYNEQFF.

Only a few counts were recorded for this clone. The chain has TRBV12-3 or TRBV12-4 and TRBJ1-1, with D uncertain. The CDR3 spans 13 residues. Between the trimmed V and J ends, which lost 5 bases and 0 bases, there was a span of 7 bases. The CDR3: CASSTNMNTEAFF. CDR3 bases: TGTGCCAGCAGTACTAACATGAACACTGAAGCTTTCTTT.

This clone was detected once. J is TRBJ2-1 and V is TRBV6-6, with 7 bases identical to TRBD1. After removal of 6 bases from V and 3 bases from J, the junction contained 8 bases not matched to a gene. The CDR3 has 15 residues. The germline CDR1 and CDR2 sequences are MNHNY and SVGAGI (reference sequence). CDR3 residues: CASSRRDSLYNEQFF. The CDR3 DNA sequence: TGTGCCAGCAGCCGCCGGGACAGCCTCTACAATGAGCAGTTCTTC.

In its sample, this clone was seen once. This rearrangement joins TRBV5-1 to TRBJ2-5; TRBD2 matches at 12 bases. CDR1 and CDR2 (germline): SGHRS, YFSETQ. The CDR3 runs to 17 residues. J gave up 3 bases and V 0 bases, and 6 bases lay outside the gene matches. CDR3 in DNA: TGCGCCAGCAGCTTGGATCCCCTAGCGGGGGGGAAAGAGACCCAGTACTTC. It translates to CASSLDPLAGGKETQYF.

V is TRBV18 and J is TRBJ2-1; D possibly corresponds to TRBD2 (6 bases). The CDR3 has 18 residues. Germline V gene sequence: CDR1 KGHSH, CDR2 LQKENI. V lost 1 base to trimming and J lost 0 bases, with 16 bases between them. This chain's CDR3 is CASSPRDRRGSSYNEQFF. The CDR3 DNA reads TGTGCCAGCTCACCACGGGACCGACGGGGGAGCTCCTACAATGAGCAGTTCTTC.

V and J are TRBV4-1 and TRBJ1-2; D is ambiguous. The germline V gene encodes CDR1 MGHRA and CDR2 YSYEKL. V lost 4 bases and J lost 2, with 14 bases in between. The CDR3 loop spans 15 amino acids. The CDR3, as DNA: TGCGCCAGCAGCCCCACCAGAGGGCAGAACTATGGCTACACCTTC. This sequence encodes CASSPTRGQNYGYTF.

V is TRBV5-1 and J is TRBJ1-2; no firm D call. V gave up 0 bases and J gave up 6 bases, with 12 bases separating them. Germline-derived CDR1 and CDR2 are SGHRS and YFSETQ. This CDR3 has 14 residues. This CDR3 is CASSLAQRADGYTF. CDR3 coding DNA: TGCGCCAGCAGCTTGGCCCAGCGAGCGGATGGCTACACCTTC.

The chain is built from TRBV5-1 and TRBJ1-6; 11 bases are a match to TRBD1. The CDR3 runs to 15 residues. Germline V gene lookup returns CDR1 SGHRS and CDR2 YFSETQ. V lost 3 bases and J lost 11; bases outside the gene matches: 7. The CDR3 sequence is CASSWDRGDVAPLHF. CDR3 bases: TGCGCCAGCAGCTGGGACAGGGGGGATGTGGCACCCCTCCACTTT.

J is TRBJ2-3 and V is TRBV3-1 (or the pseudogene TRBV3-2), with 9 bases aligning to TRBD2. Germline loops: CDR1 LGHDT, CDR2 YNNKEL (reference sequence). This CDR3 comprises 17 residues. J gave up 0 bases and V 0 bases, and 4 bases lay outside the gene matches. CDR3 nucleotides: TGTGCCAGCAGCCAAGACCAAGCGGGGGGAAGCACAGATACGCAGTATTTT. Protein product: CASSQDQAGGSTDTQYF.

The J gene is TRBJ2-5, the V gene TRBV3-1 (or the pseudogene TRBV3-2), with 10 bases fitting TRBD2. V dropped 2 bases and J dropped 5; count of bases not matched to a gene: 2. Germline assignment: CDR1 LGHDT and CDR2 YNNKEL (reference sequence). The CDR3 is made up of 14 amino acids. The CDR3 nucleotides are TGTGCCAGCAGCCAAAAACTAGCGGGGGAGACCCAGTACTTC. Translated: CASSQKLAGETQYF.

This clone was picked up one time. The chain links TRBV4-1 to TRBJ1-5; 10 bases line up with TRBD1. Germline CDR1 and CDR2: MGHRA and YSYEKL. The CDR3 has 15 residues. J lost 5 bases, V lost 0 bases, and 1 base had no gene match. CDR3 region: CASSQDGTGDQPQHF. The CDR3 DNA follows: TGCGCCAGCAGCCAAGATGGGACAGGGGATCAGCCCCAGCATTTT.

This chain uses TRBV5-1 with TRBJ1-1; 8 bases agree with TRBD1. The germline CDR1 and CDR2 sequences are SGHRS and YFSETQ. The length of the CDR3 is 16 residues. J gave up 1 base and V 4 bases, and 9 bases lay outside the gene matches. This chain's CDR3 is CASSPKAGTGNTEAFF. In DNA form, the CDR3 reads TGCGCCAGCAGCCCGAAAGCCGGGACAGGGAACACTGAAGCTTTCTTT.

V and J are TRBV9 and TRBJ2-5; D unclear. The germline V gene has CDR1 SGDLS and CDR2 YYNGEE. Trimming took off 4 bases at V and 5 bases at J, with 15 bases between the two ends. This CDR3 has 14 residues. The CDR3 coding sequence is TGTGCCAGCAGCCGCCTTGGCGGCCGCGAGACCCAGTACTTC. It specifies CASSRLGGRETQYF.

V and J are TRBV6-1 and TRBJ2-2; D unclear. CDR3 length: 14 residues. V gave up 2 bases and J gave up 7 bases, with 11 bases separating them. CDR1 MNHNS and CDR2 SASEGT come from the germline V gene. The CDR3 loop is CASSETIRSGELFF. The CDR3 nucleotides are TGTGCCAGCAGTGAAACGATTAGGAGCGGGGAGCTGTTTTTT.

The chain joins TRBV11-2 to TRBJ2-2, with D tentatively TRBD2 (5 bases). The CDR3 consists of 16 residues. V was shortened by 1 base and J by 4 bases, with 13 bases between the two germline ends. Germline V gene sequence: CDR1 SGHAT, CDR2 FQNNGV. The CDR3 region has the DNA TGTGCCAGCAGCTTAGGGACTCCGATCGGCACCGGGGAGCTGTTTTTT. Its protein is CASSLGTPIGTGELFF.

The chain joins TRBV7-6 to TRBJ1-1; D remains ambiguous. V lost 2 bases and J 0 bases, leaving 7 bases between the germline ends. This CDR3 region has 14 residues. Looked up from germline, CDR1 is SGHVS and CDR2 is FNYEAQ. In DNA, the CDR3 is TGTGCCAGCAGCTTAAACACCATGAACACTGAAGCTTTCTTT. The encoded protein is CASSLNTMNTEAFF.

This chain links TRBV5-4 with TRBJ1-3; 10 bases align to TRBD1. Trimming at V came to 6 bases and at J to 1 base, leaving 4 bases not matched to a gene. Germline assignment: CDR1 SGHNT and CDR2 YYREEE (reference sequence). The CDR3 loop spans 15 amino acids. CDR3 nucleotide sequence: TGTGCCAGCACCTGGGACAGGGGTTCTGGAAACACCATATATTTT. It is translated as CASTWDRGSGNTIYF.

The genes are TRBV28 and TRBJ2-2, with D maybe TRBD1 (5 bases). V lost 2 bases and J lost 5, with 15 bases in between. The germline V gene encodes CDR1 MDHEN and CDR2 SYDVKM. CDR3 length: 16 residues. CDR3 protein: CASSLVGQGGTGELFF. CDR3 nucleotide sequence: TGTGCCAGCAGTTTAGTGGGCCAGGGCGGAACCGGGGAGCTGTTTTTT.

V gene TRBV28 combines with J gene TRBJ2-7; D might be TRBD1 (5 bases). Trimming stripped 7 bases from V and 3 bases from J, with 19 bases between. The CDR3 runs to 15 residues. Germline V gives CDR1 MDHEN, CDR2 SYDVKM. The CDR3 is CASTLQGRPGYEQYF. Written as DNA, the CDR3 is TGTGCCAGCACCCTCCAGGGTAGACCAGGCTACGAGCAGTACTTC. The full variable domain, with the rest looked up from reference TRBV28 and TRBJ2-7, is DVKVTQSSRYLVKRTGEKVFLECVQDMDHENMFWYRQDPGLGLRLIYFSYDVKMKEKGDIPEGYSVSREKKERFSLILESASTNQTSMYLCASTLQGRPGYEQYFGPGTRLTVT.